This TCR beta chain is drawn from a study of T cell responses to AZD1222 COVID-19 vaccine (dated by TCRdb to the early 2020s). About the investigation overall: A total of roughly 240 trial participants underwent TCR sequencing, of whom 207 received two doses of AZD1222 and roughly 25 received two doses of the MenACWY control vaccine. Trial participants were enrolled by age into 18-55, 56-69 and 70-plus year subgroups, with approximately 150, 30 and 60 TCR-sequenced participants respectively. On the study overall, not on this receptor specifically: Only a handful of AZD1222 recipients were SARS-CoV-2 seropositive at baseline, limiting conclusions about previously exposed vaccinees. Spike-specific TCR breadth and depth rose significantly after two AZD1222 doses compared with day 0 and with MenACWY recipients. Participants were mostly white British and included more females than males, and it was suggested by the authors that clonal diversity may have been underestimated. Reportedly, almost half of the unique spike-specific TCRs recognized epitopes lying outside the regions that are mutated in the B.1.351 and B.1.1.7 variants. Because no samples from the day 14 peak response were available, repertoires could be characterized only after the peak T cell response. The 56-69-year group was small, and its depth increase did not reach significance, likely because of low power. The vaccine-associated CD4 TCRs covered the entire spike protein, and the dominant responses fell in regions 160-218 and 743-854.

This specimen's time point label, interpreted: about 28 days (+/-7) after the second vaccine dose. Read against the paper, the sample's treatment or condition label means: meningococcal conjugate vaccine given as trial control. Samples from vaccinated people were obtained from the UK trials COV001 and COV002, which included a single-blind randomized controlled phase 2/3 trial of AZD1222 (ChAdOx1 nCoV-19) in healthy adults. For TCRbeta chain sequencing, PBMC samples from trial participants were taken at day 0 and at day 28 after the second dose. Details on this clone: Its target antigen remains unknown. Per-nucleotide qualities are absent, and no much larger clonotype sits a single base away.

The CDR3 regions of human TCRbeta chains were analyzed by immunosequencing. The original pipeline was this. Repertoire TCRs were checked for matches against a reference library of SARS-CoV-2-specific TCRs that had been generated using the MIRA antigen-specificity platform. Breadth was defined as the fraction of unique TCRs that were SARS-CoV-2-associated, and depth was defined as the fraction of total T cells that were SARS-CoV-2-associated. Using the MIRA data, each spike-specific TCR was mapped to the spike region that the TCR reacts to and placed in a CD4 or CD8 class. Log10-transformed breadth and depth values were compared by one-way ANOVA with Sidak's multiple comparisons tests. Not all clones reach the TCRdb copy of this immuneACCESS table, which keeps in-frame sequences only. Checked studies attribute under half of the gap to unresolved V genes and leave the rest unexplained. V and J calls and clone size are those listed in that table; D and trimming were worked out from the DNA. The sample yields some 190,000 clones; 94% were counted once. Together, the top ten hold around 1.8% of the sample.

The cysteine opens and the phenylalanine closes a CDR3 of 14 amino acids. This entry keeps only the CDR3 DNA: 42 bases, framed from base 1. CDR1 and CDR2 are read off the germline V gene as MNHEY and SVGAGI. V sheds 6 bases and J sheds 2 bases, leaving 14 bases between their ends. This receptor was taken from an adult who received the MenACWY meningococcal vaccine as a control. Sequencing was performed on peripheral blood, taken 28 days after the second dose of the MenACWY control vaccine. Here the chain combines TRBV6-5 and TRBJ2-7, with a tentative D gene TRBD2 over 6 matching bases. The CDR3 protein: CASSEGPGAYEQYF. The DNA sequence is TGTGCCAGCAGCGAGGGGCCGGGGGCCTACGAGCAGTACTTC.